The entry below gives a single T cell receptor beta chain sequence along with its context. Its matching antigen is unknown. The record originates from a study of siplizumab effects on memory and regulatory T cells. Whole-study results and caveats: Mean Treg-derived proportions of mappable alloreactive CD4+ clones were around 75% for siplizumab and 25% to 30% for controls. Roughly 75-95% of dividing CD4+ or CD8+ clones were without an attributable naive or memory phenotype. Unstimulated subset assignment was obtained for only a minor fraction of alloreactive clones. Researchers did not confirm the suppressive function of proliferating Tregs from siplizumab cultures.

The CDR3 has 12 amino acids. V was pared by 8 bases and J by 5 bases, with 12 bases between. The V gene's germline CDR1 is SNHLY and CDR2 FYNNEI. Profiling relied on immunoSEQ multiplex PCR, and the TCRdb table lists in-frame clones only, not all of them. Among fewer than 120,000 clones listed, 92% were seen once. This rearrangement joins TRBV2 to TRBJ2-5; a possible D gene is TRBD2 (6 bases). This sequence was found in a human donor in good health. Input material: CD4+ T cells sorted from blood. In DNA form, the CDR3 reads TGTGCCAGCTCGATAGGGAGGGAGACCCAGTACTTC. Its translation is CASSIGRETQYF.